A single sample is the source of the 21 T cell receptor beta chains below, sequenced in a study of T cell responses to AZD1222 COVID-19 vaccine (dated by TCRdb to about 2021). Libraries were constructed by the immunoSEQ multiplex PCR assay. The table comes from immuneACCESS by way of TCRdb, which keeps in-frame sequences with V and J called. Part of the clones is missing from these tables; in studies checked, under half for an unresolved V gene and the rest for unknown reasons. Counted in this sample were around 150,000 clones; approximately 88% of them appeared once. Under 2.5% of the sample is in the top ten clones. What the time point label conveys for this sample: baseline before first vaccination. Sequenced here: peripheral blood, sampled on day 0 of AZD1222 vaccination. The source of these receptors is an adult in good health.

The chain recombines TRBV10-3 with TRBJ1-3, with D hard to call. The V and J ends lost 0 bases and 0 bases respectively, with 3 bases between them. From germline, CDR1 is ENHRY and CDR2 SYGVKD. The CDR3 contains 14 residues. The DNA for the CDR3 is TGTGCCATCAGTGAGTCACGCTCTGGAAACACCATATATTTT. Translation gives CAISESRSGNTIYF.

V gene TRBV6-6 combines with J gene TRBJ2-7; 14 bases are shared with TRBD2. V lost 6 bases and J lost 3; bases outside the gene matches: 1. This CDR3 is 14 amino acids long. In germline, CDR1 is MNHNY, CDR2 SVGAGI (reference sequence). The chain's CDR3 is CASRGLAGDYEQYF. CDR3 bases: TGTGCCAGCAGGGGACTAGCGGGGGACTACGAGCAGTACTTC.

This clone was seen only once. The genes are TRBV6-4 and TRBJ2-7; TRBD2 is a possible D gene (6 bases). V dropped 4 bases and J dropped 3 bases, with 28 bases sitting between them. The CDR3 consists of 19 residues. From germline, CDR1 is MRHNA and CDR2 SNTAGT. The DNA of the CDR3 is TGTGCCAGCAGTGCTCCACGGGACTCCCCCCTTAGAAGATTCTACGAGCAGTACTTC. Protein sequence: CASSAPRDSPLRRFYEQYF.

The CDR3 DNA reads as TGTGCCAGCTCACCAAGAGGGCGGTTGAACACTGAAGCTTTCTTT. Translation: CASSPRGRLNTEAFF. The chain employs TRBV18 and TRBJ1-1; D is ambiguous. Germline V gene sequence: CDR1 KGHSH, CDR2 LQKENI. The V end lost 2 bases, the J end lost 0 bases, and 10 bases lay between the germline ends. CDR3 length: 15 amino acids.

This clone is a singleton in its sample. The chain links TRBV7-8 to TRBJ2-1; D is unclear. The ends were cut back, 1 base at V and 5 bases at J, with 6 bases in the middle. Germline V gives CDR1 SGHVS, CDR2 FQNEAQ. The CDR3 covers 13 residues. The CDR3 DNA sequence: TGTGCCAGCAGCTTAGGACCACACAATGAGCAGTTCTTC. As protein: CASSLGPHNEQFF.

The CDR3 loop reads CASSIRTLGQPQHF. CDR3 coding DNA: TGTGCCAGTAGTATAAGGACTTTGGGCCAGCCCCAGCATTTT. This chain connects TRBV19 to TRBJ1-5, with D unresolved. The length of the CDR3 is 14 residues. Germline V gene sequence: CDR1 LNHDA, CDR2 SQIVND (reference sequence). V was shortened by 2 bases and J by 7 bases, with 12 bases between the two germline ends.

The gene calls are TRBV3-1 (or the pseudogene TRBV3-2) and TRBJ2-7, with D hard to call. This CDR3 spans 12 amino acids. Trimming pared 4 bases from V and 4 bases from J, leaving 8 bases between. Germline V gene sequence: CDR1 LGHDT, CDR2 YNNKEL (reference sequence). DNA of the CDR3: TGTGCCAGCAGCCTACGATCGTACGAGCAGTACTTC. Residues: CASSLRSYEQYF.

The genes are TRBV29-1 and TRBJ2-7; D gene ambiguous. Germline lookup yields CDR1 SQVTM and CDR2 ANQGSEA. V shed 5 bases and J shed 0 bases, with 8 bases lying between them. The CDR3 is made up of 12 amino acids. In nucleotides, the CDR3 is TGCAGCGTTCTCGTCAGCTCCTACGAGCAGTACTTC. Protein: CSVLVSSYEQYF.

The rearrangement uses TRBV21-1 and TRBJ2-1; the table's D call of TRBD2 was not tested on the DNA. TRBV21-1 is recorded as a pseudogene. The CDR3 extends over 16 amino acids. The CDR3 sequence: CASKSSGTSGYNEQFF. In nucleotides, the CDR3 is TGTGCCAGCAAATCCTCCGGGACTAGCGGATACAATGAGCAGTTCTTC.

The table lists this clone with a count of one. The chain's CDR3 is CAWSRGRGTIYF. CDR3 in DNA: TGTGCCTGGAGTCGGGGCAGGGGCACCATATATTTT. The chain couples TRBV30 to TRBJ1-3, with D perhaps matching TRBD1 (6 bases). The V gene's germline CDR1 is GTSNPN and CDR2 SVGIG (reference sequence). CDR3 length equals 12 residues. The V end lost 2 bases, the J end lost 9 bases, and 11 bases lay between the germline ends.

The rearrangement uses TRBV6-2 or TRBV6-3 and TRBJ2-5, with D hard to call. This CDR3 comprises 13 residues. Germline assignment: CDR1 MNHEY and CDR2 SVGEGT. V lost 5 bases and J 1 base, leaving 8 bases between the germline ends. The DNA for the CDR3 is TGTGCCAGCAGTCAACTTTCCCAAGAGACCCAGTACTTC. It translates to CASSQLSQETQYF.

V and J are TRBV15 and TRBJ1-2, with TRBD1 as a possible D gene (5 bases). The V end lost 3 bases, the J end lost 4 bases, and 9 bases lay between the germline ends. In germline, CDR1 is LNHNV, CDR2 YYDKDF (reference sequence). There are 13 residues in the CDR3. CDR3 sequence (DNA): TGTGCCACCAGCAGGGGGCGGACCTATGGCTACACCTTC. It encodes CATSRGRTYGYTF.

V is TRBV7-2 and J is TRBJ2-7; D may be TRBD1 (5 bases). Germline V gene lookup returns CDR1 SGHTA and CDR2 FQGNSA. V was cut by 4 bases and J by 7 bases, with 17 bases left in between. The CDR3 is made up of 14 amino acids. In DNA form, the CDR3 reads TGTGCCAGCAGCTCCGGCAGGGTCTCGACGGAGCAGTACTTC. This encodes CASSSGRVSTEQYF.

The gene calls are TRBV4-3 and TRBJ2-7; TRBD2 aligns across 11 bases. V was pared by 4 bases and J by 4 bases, with 6 bases of the junction left unmatched. This CDR3 comprises 15 residues. Germline CDR1 reads LGHNA; CDR2 reads YSLEER. In DNA, the CDR3 is TGCGCCAGCAGCCGTACTAGCGGGAGCAGGTACGAGCAGTACTTC. This gives the protein CASSRTSGSRYEQYF.

CDR3 in amino acids: CASSRGSGRVNQPQHF. Here the CDR3 DNA reads TGTGCCAGTAGTAGGGGGTCAGGACGGGTCAATCAGCCCCAGCATTTT. The J gene is TRBJ1-5, the V gene TRBV19, with TRBD1 as a possible D gene (5 bases). CDR1 and CDR2 from the germline V gene are LNHDA and SQIVND (reference sequence). Trimming cost V 4 bases and J 3 bases, with 16 bases left between them. The CDR3 is 16 amino acids. Using reference TRBV19 and TRBJ1-5 for the parts outside the CDR3, the full variable domain is DGGITQSPKYLFRKEGQNVTLSCEQNLNHDAMYWYRQDPGQGLRLIYYSQIVNDFQKGDIAEGYSVSREKKESFPLTVTSAQKNPTAFYLCASSRGSGRVNQPQHFGDGTRLSIL.

The V gene is TRBV5-6, the J gene TRBJ1-2; D call uncertain. The germline CDR1 and CDR2 sequences are SGHDT and YYEEEE. V gave up 0 bases and J gave up 5 bases, with 5 bases separating them. The CDR3 is 12 amino acids. The CDR3 protein is CASSLDRYGYTF. The CDR3 DNA reads TGTGCCAGCAGCTTGGATCGATATGGCTACACCTTC. The full variable domain, in which reference TRBV5-6 and TRBJ1-2 provide the parts outside the CDR3, is DAGVTQSPTHLIKTRGQQVTLRCSPKSGHDTVSWYQQALGQGPQFIFQYYEEEERQRGNFPDRFSGHQFPNYSSELNVNALLLGDSALYLCASSLDRYGYTFGSGTRLTVV.

This sequence joins TRBV25-1 and TRBJ2-5, with D tentatively TRBD2 (5 bases). This CDR3 has 12 amino acids. The V and J ends lost 8 bases and 7 bases respectively, with 14 bases between them. Germline V gene data show CDR1 as MGHDK and CDR2 as SYGVNS. Here the CDR3 reads CASGGGLRTQYF. DNA for the CDR3: TGTGCCAGCGGCGGCGGACTTCGGACCCAGTACTTC. Drawing the rest from reference TRBV25-1 and TRBJ2-5, the complete variable domain is EADIYQTPRYLVIGTGKKITLECSQTMGHDKMYWYQQDPGMELHLIHYSYGVNSTEKGDLSSESTVSRIRTEHFPLTLESARPSHTSQYLCASGGGLRTQYFGPGTRLLVL.

V gene TRBV19 combines with J gene TRBJ2-2; TRBD2 matches 8 bases. This CDR3 contains 17 residues. Germline loops: CDR1 LNHDA, CDR2 SQIVND (reference sequence). V lost 6 bases and J lost 5; bases outside the gene matches: 14. The chain's CDR3 is CASSGRPPPGGTGELFF. The CDR3 region has the DNA TGTGCCAGTAGCGGACGTCCGCCTCCGGGGGGGACCGGGGAGCTGTTTTTT. The complete variable domain, with remaining parts taken from reference TRBV19 and TRBJ2-2, reads DGGITQSPKYLFRKEGQNVTLSCEQNLNHDAMYWYRQDPGQGLRLIYYSQIVNDFQKGDIAEGYSVSREKKESFPLTVTSAQKNPTAFYLCASSGRPPPGGTGELFFGEGSRLTVL.

This clone was counted a single time. The chain joins TRBV28 to TRBJ2-7; 8 nucleotides line up with TRBD2. From germline, CDR1 is MDHEN and CDR2 SYDVKM. This CDR3 contains 18 residues. V lost 4 bases to trimming and J lost 3 bases; unmatched junction nucleotides: 17. CDR3 in amino acids: CASSSSIPRSSGLYEQYF. CDR3 bases: TGTGCCAGCAGTTCCTCTATACCGCGGTCTAGCGGGCTCTACGAGCAGTACTTC.

The chain combines TRBV3-1 (or the pseudogene TRBV3-2) with TRBJ1-1; unclear D gene. CDR1 is LGHDT and CDR2 is YNNKEL in the germline V gene (reference sequence). Trimming shortened V by 4 bases and J by 7 bases, and 16 bases separated the two germline ends. CDR3 length: 14 residues. CDR3 residues: CASSLTDIPGEAFF. DNA for the CDR3: TGTGCCAGCAGCCTCACTGACATTCCAGGTGAAGCTTTCTTT.

This clone has just one count. The chain is built from TRBV29-1 and TRBJ2-5; D not certain. The germline V gene encodes CDR1 SQVTM and CDR2 ANQGSEA. CDR3 length equals 10 residues. Trimming removed 4 bases from V and 5 bases from J, with 5 bases in between. The CDR3 loop is CSVVVETQYF. CDR3 bases: TGCAGCGTTGTCGTCGAGACCCAGTACTTC.